These T cell receptor beta chains were read from a single sample in a study of a mutant IDH1 vaccine in newly diagnosed glioma. Profiled with immunoSEQ multiplex PCR; TCRdb holds only in-frame clones, not every one. Of about 64,000 clones detected, about four fifths appear once; the ten largest clones hold around 8.3%. The antigens these receptors bind are not known. Here the sequenced sample was PBMCs, taken from a glioma patient whose treatment included an IDH1 peptide vaccine. The receptors stem from a woman in her 50s with glioma. Each CDR3 is given with its conserved first and last residue. A D gene is named only where the DNA matches it firmly. Clone size appears in some rows only: once, few, many, or a class for an expanded clone.

j_call clone_size d_call v_call cdr3_nt cdr3_aa
TRBJ2-2 NA TRBD2 TRBV5-1 TGCGCCAGCAGCTTAGCATCTAGCGGGGGGGCCGACACCGGGGAGCTGTTTTTT CASSLASSGGADTGELFF
TRBJ2-3 NA NA TRBV7-9 TGTGCCAGCAGCTTACCCGGATCTAGCACAGATACGCAGTATTTT CASSLPGSSTDTQYF
TRBJ1-2 NA NA TRBV30 TGTGCCATCGTTAGGGGAAACCCTAACTATGGCTACACCTTC CAIVRGNPNYGYTF
TRBJ2-7 NA NA TRBV4-1 TGCGCCAGCAGCCATAGGGACACCCACTCCTACGAGCAGTACTTC CASSHRDTHSYEQYF
TRBJ1-1 few TRBD1 TRBV19 TGTGCCAGTAGTCCCGGGACAGATGAAGCTTTCTTT CASSPGTDEAFF
TRBJ1-1 NA NA TRBV6-6 TGTGCCAGCAGTTCCACAGGTATGAACACTGAAGCTTTCTTT CASSSTGMNTEAFF
TRBJ2-5 NA NA TRBV4-2 TGTGCCAGCAGCCAAGATGGCCCTCGAAGACCCGGAGAGACCCAGTACTTC CASSQDGPRRPGETQYF
TRBJ1-3 NA NA TRBV30 TGTGCCTGGAGTGTACGATTGGACGTCGTAAACACCATATATTTT CAWSVRLDVVNTIYF
TRBJ2-3 few TRBD1 TRBV28 TGTGCCAGCAGCCCATCCCGACAGGGGGCTAGTACGCAGTATTTT CASSPSRQGASTQYF
TRBJ2-1 once TRBD2 TRBV6-4 TGTGCCAGCAGTACCCCGGGGGGGGGCACTCAGTTCTTC CASSTPGGGTQFF
TRBJ1-1 NA NA TRBV7-9 TGTGCCAGCAGCCCCCCCCTGTCGGACACTGAAGCTTTCTTT CASSPPLSDTEAFF
TRBJ1-4 NA NA TRBV2 TGTGCCAGCAGTGGAGAGGTGAATGAAAAACTGTTTTTT CASSGEVNEKLFF
TRBJ1-1 once TRBD1 TRBV7-9 TGTGCCAGCAGCTTTAAGGACAGGGCCTTCACTGAAGCTTTCTTT CASSFKDRAFTEAFF
TRBJ1-2 once NA TRBV29-1 TGCAGCGTTGAAGATCGTATATCGGGCGGTGGCTACACCTTC CSVEDRISGGGYTF
TRBJ2-7 NA TRBD1 TRBV2 TGTGCCAGCCGAACAGGGGGATTTGACGAGCAGTACTTC CASRTGGFDEQYF
TRBJ2-2 NA TRBD2 TRBV5-4 TGTGCCAGCAGCACACTAGCGGGGGGGCCTGACGGGGAGCTGTTTTTT CASSTLAGGPDGELFF
TRBJ1-5 few NA TRBV29-1 TGCAGCGTTGAATCTGTGGGTCAGCCCCAGCATTTT CSVESVGQPQHF
TRBJ1-4 NA NA TRBV29-1 TGCAGCGTTTTGATCCCGACAGCTAGGAATGAAAAACTGTTTTTT CSVLIPTARNEKLFF
TRBJ2-1 few NA TRBV9 TGTGCCAGCAGCGTAGGTCACCCCAATGAGCAGTTCTTC CASSVGHPNEQFF
TRBJ2-7 NA NA TRBV5-6 TGTGCCAGCAGCCGTATGAACTACGAGCAGTACTTC CASSRMNYEQYF
TRBJ2-1 NA TRBD2 TRBV7-2 TGTGCCAGCAGCTTATCGGCGGGGACTAAGTACAATGAGCAGTTCTTC CASSLSAGTKYNEQFF
TRBJ1-2 NA NA TRBV5-1 TGCGCCAGCAGCACTGGGGCCGGGATAGATGGCTACACCTTC CASSTGAGIDGYTF
TRBJ2-7 NA TRBD1 TRBV13 TGTGCCAGCAGCCTCGGACAGGGGGCCCACGAGCAGTACTTC CASSLGQGAHEQYF
TRBJ2-3 NA NA TRBV5-4 TGTGCCAGCAGCCTCACAGATACGCAGTATTTT CASSLTDTQYF
TRBJ1-6 NA NA TRBV18 TGTGCCAGCTCACCCCGGCGGGGGGGAAATAATTCACCCCTCCACTTT CASSPRRGGNNSPLHF
TRBJ2-5 NA NA TRBV7-8 TGTGCCAGCAGCTTAGTGGAGACCCAGTACTTC CASSLVETQYF